This is a list of T cell receptor beta chains from one sample in a study of cytomegalovirus exposure and HLA in healthy donors. TCRdb keeps only in-frame clones here, not all; method: immunoSEQ multiplex PCR. The sample yields approximately 210,000 clones, around 87% seen once. The sequencing sample was made of PBMCs. Receptors originate from a woman aged 18-29 years in good health and CMV-seronegative. Both conserved end residues are part of each CDR3.

j_call,v_call,cdr3_aa
TRBJ2-7,TRBV15,CATSRANGGTPYEQYF
TRBJ2-7,TRBV19,CASSVSLATHFEQYF
TRBJ2-7,TRBV11-1,CASSLERTSYEQYF
TRBJ2-7,TRBV5-4,CASSATSGQYEQYF
TRBJ1-2,TRBV19,CASTPNPTIYGYTF
TRBJ2-7,TRBV4-1,CASSQVKAEIYEQYF
TRBJ2-3,TRBV19,CATSQGSDTQYF
TRBJ2-7,TRBV5-1,CASSVTGTGEQYF
TRBJ1-4,TRBV28,CASSSRGLGDEKLFF
TRBJ2-1,TRBV13,CASSLGRAVVDEQFF
TRBJ1-5,TRBV6-1,CASSIGQGSVQPQHF
TRBJ2-2,TRBV7-9,CASSLSSGGYTGELFF
TRBJ2-1,TRBV4-1,CASAGASGRRNEQFF
TRBJ2-7,TRBV19,CASKAWGTGISEQYF
TRBJ2-7,TRBV4-2,CASSQEAGMEVQYF
.,TRBV27,CASSLSGADEQYF
TRBJ1-2,TRBV7-9,CASSLAERGNYGYTF
TRBJ1-2,TRBV6-1,CASSEGEGVGYTF
TRBJ1-3,TRBV5-6,CASSLRGSGNTIYF
TRBJ2-7,TRBV6-4,CASSYGLAGHYEQYF
TRBJ1-2,TRBV29-1,CSSRGGANYGYTF
TRBJ1-2,TRBV19,CASNSRSHSDYGYTF
TRBJ2-2,TRBV4-1,CASSLKSTGELFF
TRBJ1-1,TRBV27,CASSGSGVNTEAFF
TRBJ1-1,TRBV7-8,CASSRRGGGKNTEAFF
TRBJ1-3,TRBV15,CATSALSNTIYF
TRBJ2-7,TRBV9,CASSVAPGQGYEQYF
TRBJ2-5,TRBV5-4,CASSDRSYQETQYF
TRBJ2-1,TRBV5-8,CASSPGLPGLF
TRBJ1-1,TRBV6-1,CASSERAFQGAFF
TRBJ2-7,TRBV5-1,CASNRDSSYEQYF
.,TRBV9,CASSVDMGGLYEQYF
TRBJ2-2,TRBV7-2,CASSSRTGLTGELFF